One and the same sample provided the 3 T cell receptor beta chains below, sequenced in a study of tumor and adjacent non-tumor tissue in lung cancer. Three rounds of nested PCR, following a modified ARM-PCR protocol, produced the TCRbeta library. From the multiplex PCR reads, TCRdb called clonotypes with MiXCR, one entry per CDR3 protein. The data show over 35,000 distinct CDR3 sequences, roughly 60% seen once. No cell sorting was done before RNA was extracted from the tissue. This non-tumor lung sample came from over 3 cm beyond the tumor edge. Sequenced input: distant non-tumor lung tissue. These TCRs come from a man over 45 with non-small cell lung cancer.

About this clonotype itself: One end of the junction fails to match germline, which may point to a read error. The V and J genes are TRBV6-2 or TRBV6-3 and TRBJ2-1, with D possibly matching TRBD2 (6 bases). The germline V gene has CDR1 MNHEY and CDR2 SVGEGT. This CDR3 comprises 15 residues. The CDR3 loop is CASSYCGGTVNEQIF. The DNA of the CDR3 is TGTGCCAGTAGTTACTGTGGGGGGACGGTGAATGAGCAGATCTTC.

Points on this clonotype: The CDR3 does not end in the conserved phenylalanine or tryptophan, so this is likely a read error. V gene TRBV6-2 or TRBV6-3 combines with J gene TRBJ1-5; D is uncertain. This CDR3 contains 13 residues. Germline values: CDR1 MNHEY, CDR2 SVGEGT. The CDR3: CANSDGRDQSQHY. The CDR3 DNA sequence: TGTGCCAACTCAGATGGTCGAGATCAGTCCCAGCATTAT.

This clonotype was observed at least ten times. The chain joins TRBV5-4 to TRBJ2-7; 10 bases align to TRBD1. CDR3 size: 13 residues. Germline V gives CDR1 SGHNT, CDR2 YYREEE (reference sequence). V was clipped by 9 bases and J by 5 bases; unmatched bases: 8. Here the CDR3 reads CAIRDRGIHEQYF. CDR3 DNA sequence: TGTGCCATCCGGGACAGGGGAATCCACGAGCAGTACTTC.